A single sample is the source of the 28 T cell receptor beta chains below, sequenced in a study of long-term antiretroviral therapy in people with HIV. The libraries were made with immunoSEQ v3.0 at survey level. Sequencing was performed with immunoSEQ multiplex PCR; in TCRdb, only in-frame clones are kept and a portion is missing. The sample consists of about 10,000 clones, over 75% of them appearing once. The specimen was unsorted PBMCs, collected 0.7 years after starting antiretroviral therapy. These receptors all stem from a man between 35 and 55 years old with HIV.

This clone was detected only a few times. The rearrangement links TRBV9 to TRBJ2-7; possible D gene TRBD2, 6 bases. The CDR3 is 15 residues long. The V end was cut by 3 bases, the J end by 1 base, with 14 bases between. In germline, CDR1 is SGDLS, CDR2 YYNGEE. The CDR3 sequence: CASSETGGSSYEQYF. The CDR3 nucleotides are TGTGCCAGCAGCGAGACTGGGGGGAGTTCCTACGAGCAGTACTTC.

The chain employs TRBV19 and TRBJ2-6, with unresolved D. The germline V gene has CDR1 LNHDA and CDR2 SQIVND (reference sequence). The germline V and J ends were trimmed by 6 bases and 0 bases, with 9 bases remaining between them. The CDR3 length is 15 residues. The CDR3 loop is CASRRSSSGANVLTF. CDR3 coding DNA: TGTGCCAGTAGGAGGTCCTCCTCTGGGGCCAACGTCCTGACTTTC.

V is TRBV30 and J is TRBJ1-3; 7 bases are a match to TRBD1. The CDR3 loop spans 15 amino acids. Germline V gene sequence: CDR1 GTSNPN, CDR2 SVGIG (reference sequence). J gave up 9 bases and V 0 bases, and 11 bases lay outside the gene matches. CDR3 protein: CAWSVPGTAGGTIYF. The CDR3 region has the DNA TGTGCCTGGAGTGTACCCGGGACAGCGGGAGGCACCATATATTTT.

The chain joins TRBV5-6 to TRBJ2-2; no clear D gene. Germline values: CDR1 SGHDT, CDR2 YYEEEE. V was clipped by 2 bases and J by 6 bases, with 5 bases between them. The CDR3 is 12 amino acids. CDR3 region: CASSFVSGELFF. The CDR3 bases are TGTGCCAGCAGCTTTGTGTCCGGGGAGCTGTTTTTT. The full variable domain, with the rest looked up from reference TRBV5-6 and TRBJ2-2, is DAGVTQSPTHLIKTRGQQVTLRCSPKSGHDTVSWYQQALGQGPQFIFQYYEEEERQRGNFPDRFSGHQFPNYSSELNVNALLLGDSALYLCASSFVSGELFFGEGSRLTVL.

The rearrangement links TRBV2 to TRBJ2-2, with 8 bases matching TRBD1. Germline assignment: CDR1 SNHLY and CDR2 FYNNEI. After removal of 5 bases from V and 7 bases from J, the junction contained 3 bases not matched to a gene. The CDR3 spans 13 residues. The DNA of the CDR3 is TGTGCCAGCAGTTATACAGGGGGCGGGGAGCTGTTTTTT. Protein product: CASSYTGGGELFF.

The chain combines TRBV7-9 with TRBJ2-7; D is ambiguous. The ends were cut back, 5 bases at V and 0 bases at J, with 8 bases in the middle. Germline V CDR1 and CDR2: SEHNR, FQNEAQ (reference sequence). This CDR3 comprises 13 residues. The CDR3 coding sequence is TGTGCCAGCAGCAGCTCAGTCTCCTACGAGCAGTACTTC. Translating gives CASSSSVSYEQYF.

DNA for the CDR3: TGCGCCAGCAGCCAAGAGGAGGGATGGGACTATGGCTACACCTTC. Its protein product is CASSQEEGWDYGYTF. This rearrangement joins TRBV4-1 to TRBJ1-2, with D hard to call. CDR3 length equals 15 residues. CDR1 and CDR2 from the germline V gene are MGHRA and YSYEKL. V lost 0 bases and J 3 bases, leaving 11 bases between the germline ends.

DNA of the CDR3: TGTGCCTGGAGTGTGGGGGGAGTTAGGTACGAGCAGTACTTC. Amino acid sequence: CAWSVGGVRYEQYF. The rearrangement uses TRBV30 and TRBJ2-7; D is possibly TRBD2 (6 bases). Trimming removed 0 bases at V and 4 bases at J, with 13 bases between. The germline CDR1 and CDR2 sequences are GTSNPN and SVGIG (reference sequence). The CDR3 sequence is 14 residues long.

This sequence joins TRBV15 and TRBJ1-2, with a possible D match to TRBD1 (5 bases). The CDR3 covers 15 residues. Trimming left V 0 bases short and J 8 bases short, with 16 bases between. CDR1 is LNHNV and CDR2 is YYDKDF in the germline V gene (reference sequence). CDR3 loop: CATSRDRGGSEGYTF. The CDR3 DNA is TGTGCCACCAGCAGAGATCGTGGGGGGTCGGAGGGCTACACCTTC. The full variable domain, rest sourced from reference TRBV15 and TRBJ1-2, is DAMVIQNPRYQVTQFGKPVTLSCSQTLNHNVMYWYQQKSSQAPKLLFHYYDKDFNNEADTPDNFQSRRPNTSFCFLDIRSPGLGDTAMYLCATSRDRGGSEGYTFGSGTRLTVV.

The table lists this clone with a few counts. The chain uses TRBV7-2 and TRBJ2-7; 8 bases align to TRBD1. The V segment lost 4 bases and the J segment 6 bases; nucleotides outside the gene matches: 5. CDR1 SGHTA and CDR2 FQGNSA come from the germline V gene. CDR3 length: 13 residues. CDR3 residues: CASSSDRGGEQYF. The DNA for the CDR3 is TGTGCCAGCAGCTCCGACAGGGGCGGCGAGCAGTACTTC.

The chain combines TRBV7-3 with TRBJ2-7; no clear D gene. The V gene's germline CDR1 is SGHTA and CDR2 FQGTGA. V lost 1 base to trimming and J lost 11 bases, with 18 bases between them. CDR3 length: 14 amino acids. Here the CDR3 DNA reads TGTGCCAGCAGCTTAAATGGCCTACAACCCCCTGAGTACTTC. It translates to CASSLNGLQPPEYF.

This chain uses TRBV29-1 with TRBJ2-1, with 8 bases matching TRBD1. V dropped 3 bases and J dropped 6; count of bases not matched to a gene: 7. This CDR3 spans 14 amino acids. Germline V gives CDR1 SQVTM, CDR2 ANQGSEA. Here the CDR3 DNA reads TGCAGCGTTGAGGGCAGGGGGCATGGCAATGAGCAGTTCTTC. Residues: CSVEGRGHGNEQFF.

This chain links TRBV11-2 with TRBJ1-2, with TRBD1 as a possible D gene (6 bases). This CDR3 spans 15 amino acids. V gave up 0 bases and J gave up 0 bases, with 8 bases separating them. Germline lookup yields CDR1 SGHAT and CDR2 FQNNGV. The CDR3 reads CASSLEQGANYGYTF. The CDR3 coding sequence is TGTGCCAGCAGCTTAGAACAGGGAGCTAACTATGGCTACACCTTC.

The chain combines TRBV27 with TRBJ2-3, with 12 positions matching TRBD2. CDR3 length: 19 residues. The V and J ends lost 6 bases and 3 bases, in that order; junction bases with no gene match: 16. Germline V gene sequence: CDR1 MNHEY, CDR2 SMNVEV (reference sequence). The chain's CDR3 is CASSRPSGRGTPLTDTQYF. Written as DNA, the CDR3 is TGTGCCAGCAGCAGGCCTAGCGGGAGGGGAACACCTTTAACAGATACGCAGTATTTT.

V and J are TRBV30 and TRBJ2-7; 8 bases align to TRBD2. The junction had 11 bases not matched to a gene; V was cut back by 2 bases and J by 2 bases. CDR3 length: 16 amino acids. Per germline, CDR1 GTSNPN and CDR2 SVGIG (reference sequence). The CDR3 protein is CAWSTLEREFPYEQYF. In DNA form, the CDR3 reads TGTGCCTGGAGTACTCTGGAGCGGGAGTTTCCCTACGAGCAGTACTTC.

J is TRBJ2-2 and V is TRBV5-4, with D tentatively TRBD1 or TRBD2 (6 bases each). The CDR3 spans 16 residues. Germline CDR1 and CDR2: SGHNT and YYREEE (reference sequence). With 6 bases removed from V and 0 bases from J, the gap between germline ends came to 15 bases. In DNA, the CDR3 is TGTGCCAGCATCAGGATTGGGGGGCCGAACACCGGGGAGCTGTTTTTT. It specifies CASIRIGGPNTGELFF.

This clone occurred a few times. The CDR3: CASSFPGLAYEQYF. Written as DNA, the CDR3 is TGTGCCAGCAGCTTTCCGGGACTTGCCTACGAGCAGTACTTC. This sequence joins TRBV5-6 and TRBJ2-7; the D gene is possibly TRBD2 (6 bases). Germline CDR1 is SGHDT and CDR2 is YYEEEE. V was pared by 2 bases and J by 2 bases, with 11 bases between. This CDR3 is built from 14 residues.

DNA for the CDR3: TGTGCCAGCAGCTTCCAGGGCTATGAGCAGTTCTTC. Protein: CASSFQGYEQFF. The chain combines TRBV5-6 with TRBJ2-1, with D possibly being TRBD1 (5 bases). This CDR3 comprises 12 residues. V was clipped by 2 bases and J by 8 bases, with 8 bases between them. Germline V gene data show CDR1 as SGHDT and CDR2 as YYEEEE.

V and J are TRBV6-4 and TRBJ1-2, with D perhaps matching TRBD1 (5 bases). This CDR3 region has 14 residues. The V end was cut by 0 bases, the J end by 4 bases, with 9 bases between. In germline, CDR1 is MRHNA, CDR2 SNTAGT. CDR3 loop: CASSDSQGAYGYTF. The CDR3 nucleotides read TGTGCCAGCAGTGACTCGCAGGGTGCCTATGGCTACACCTTC.

V and J are TRBV9 and TRBJ2-2; D remains ambiguous. This CDR3 has 14 amino acids. The germline CDR1 and CDR2 sequences are SGDLS and YYNGEE. With 0 bases removed from V and 7 bases from J, the gap between germline ends came to 10 bases. Written as DNA, the CDR3 is TGTGCCAGCAGCGTAGGAGGTCGGGTCGGGGAGCTGTTTTTT. This translates into CASSVGGRVGELFF.

The rearrangement uses TRBV15 and TRBJ2-7; no firm D call. The germline gives CDR1 LNHNV, CDR2 YYDKDF (reference sequence). The germline V and J ends were trimmed by 5 bases and 3 bases, with 11 bases remaining between them. CDR3 size: 13 residues. The CDR3 bases are TGTGCCACCAGCGAAGGCTCTATCTACGAGCAGTACTTC. Encoded protein: CATSEGSIYEQYF.

The chain has TRBV27 and TRBJ2-1, with a tentative D call TRBD1 (6 bases). V dropped 6 bases and J dropped 7 bases, with 13 bases sitting between them. This CDR3 has 13 amino acids. Germline loops: CDR1 MNHEY, CDR2 SMNVEV (reference sequence). CDR3: CASSRGSINEQFF. CDR3 DNA: TGTGCCAGCAGCAGGGGTAGTATTAATGAGCAGTTCTTC.

The rearrangement uses TRBV19 and TRBJ2-1; D is unresolved. Per the germline V gene, CDR1 is LNHDA and CDR2 is SQIVND (reference sequence). Trimming took off 1 base at V and 6 bases at J, with 7 bases between the two ends. The CDR3 is 13 residues long. The chain's CDR3 is CASSIGLRNEQFF. As DNA, the CDR3 is TGTGCCAGTAGTATAGGATTACGCAATGAGCAGTTCTTC.

The chain combines TRBV7-9 with TRBJ2-4; D unresolved. Deletions cut 5 bases from V and 5 bases from J, with 4 bases between. The CDR3 totals 11 residues. CDR1 is SEHNR and CDR2 is FQNEAQ in the germline V gene (reference sequence). Here the CDR3 DNA reads TGTGCCAGCAGCAATGAAAACATTCAGTACTTC. Translating gives CASSNENIQYF.

The V and J genes are TRBV18 and TRBJ1-3; 7 nucleotides line up with TRBD1. V lost 3 bases, J lost 0 bases, and 5 bases stayed unmatched. The CDR3 runs to 16 residues. Per germline, CDR1 KGHSH and CDR2 LQKENI. As DNA, the CDR3 is TGTGCCAGCTCACCGGAATCAGGGGGCTCTGGAAACACCATATATTTT. Translating gives CASSPESGGSGNTIYF.

The rearrangement joins TRBV7-8 to TRBJ2-1; 8 bases are a match to TRBD2. The germline V gene encodes CDR1 SGHVS and CDR2 FQNEAQ. The CDR3 covers 16 residues. Losses at the gene ends were 4 bases for V and 2 bases for J; bases not matched to a gene: 7. This chain's CDR3 is CASSSTSGVAYNEQFF. The CDR3 DNA follows: TGTGCCAGCAGCTCTACTAGCGGAGTGGCCTACAATGAGCAGTTCTTC.

This clone occurred once. The chain uses TRBV5-6 and TRBJ2-7; TRBD2 is a possible D gene (7 bases). CDR3 length: 16 residues. CDR1 SGHDT and CDR2 YYEEEE come from the germline V gene. V was trimmed by 1 base and J by 3 bases, leaving 17 bases between them. The CDR3 DNA reads as TGTGCCAGCAGCTTGAGGGGGGGGTCGGAACTCTACGAGCAGTACTTC. The encoded protein is CASSLRGGSELYEQYF. The complete variable domain, with remaining parts taken from reference TRBV5-6 and TRBJ2-7, reads DAGVTQSPTHLIKTRGQQVTLRCSPKSGHDTVSWYQQALGQGPQFIFQYYEEEERQRGNFPDRFSGHQFPNYSSELNVNALLLGDSALYLCASSLRGGSELYEQYFGPGTRLTVT.

Only a few counts were recorded for this clone. J is TRBJ2-5 and V is TRBV7-2; no clear D. This CDR3 comprises 14 residues. Germline V lookup: CDR1 SGHTA, CDR2 FQGNSA. V was trimmed by 2 bases and J by 1 base, leaving 8 bases between them. The CDR3 sequence: CASSLTGPQETQYF. The CDR3 nucleotides read TGTGCCAGCAGCTTAACCGGGCCCCAAGAGACCCAGTACTTC.